The 23 T cell receptor beta chains below come from one sample, sequenced in a study of OX40 agonist ivuxolimab in advanced cancers. Clones were read by immunoSEQ multiplex PCR, and TCRdb kept only the in-frame ones, dropping some. The data hold around 76,000 clones, with around four fifths observed a single time. Sequencing was performed on CD4+ or CD8+ T cells sorted from blood, taken in a trial of the OX40 agonist ivuxolimab. The receptors were gathered from an adult with an advanced solid tumor such as melanoma, head and neck, liver or kidney cancer.

The chain is built from TRBV11-3 and TRBJ2-1; D call uncertain. The CDR3 is made up of 13 amino acids. The germline gives CDR1 SGHNT, CDR2 YENEEA. The V and J ends lost 2 bases and 12 bases respectively, with 14 bases between them. DNA for the CDR3: TGTGCCAGCAGCTTATCCCCTAGTTTTGGGCAGTTCTTC. Translated, it gives CASSLSPSFGQFF.

In this sample, this clone turned up once. The chain employs TRBV2 and TRBJ2-6, with a tentative D call TRBD2 (5 bases). The CDR3 has 16 residues. Between the trimmed V and J ends, which lost 7 bases and 0 bases, there was a span of 13 bases. Germline V gene data show CDR1 as SNHLY and CDR2 as FYNNEI. CDR3 coding DNA: TGTGCCAGCAAGCCAGGAGGAGGCTCTGGGGCCAACGTCCTGACTTTC. It translates to CASKPGGGSGANVLTF.

This chain links TRBV7-9 with TRBJ1-1, with a possible D match to TRBD1 (5 bases). This CDR3 region has 14 residues. CDR1 SEHNR and CDR2 FQNEAQ come from the germline V gene (reference sequence). V lost 5 bases and J 1 base, leaving 11 bases between the germline ends. The CDR3 DNA is TGTGCCAGCAGCCCGGGACGGAGGAACACTGAAGCTTTCTTT. It is translated as CASSPGRRNTEAFF.

This clone has a single count. The V gene is TRBV2, the J gene TRBJ2-3; TRBD2 agrees at 10 bases. The V gene end was trimmed by 8 bases and the J gene end by 12 bases; junction bases not matched to a gene: 14. The CDR3 has 14 amino acids. Germline CDR1 reads SNHLY; CDR2 reads FYNNEI. In DNA form, the CDR3 reads TGTGCCAGCCTCCTAGAGGTAGCGGGGGGCACCCAGTATTTT. This translates into CASLLEVAGGTQYF.

The gene calls are TRBV7-2 and TRBJ1-5, with 9 bases identical to TRBD1. The CDR3 spans 16 residues. V lost 5 bases and J lost 1; bases outside the gene matches: 6. Germline CDR1 and CDR2: SGHTA and FQGNSA. CDR3 amino acids: CASSQQGALSNQPQHF. The CDR3 DNA reads TGTGCCAGCAGCCAACAGGGGGCGTTGAGCAATCAGCCCCAGCATTTT.

This clone was seen at least ten times. The DNA of the CDR3 is TGTGCCAGCAGTTACTCGACAGGGGTGGACGAAAAACTGTTTTTT. It codes for CASSYSTGVDEKLFF. The V and J genes are TRBV6-5 and TRBJ1-4; TRBD1 matches 8 bases. CDR3 length: 15 residues. The germline V gene has CDR1 MNHEY and CDR2 SVGAGI. V lost 0 bases, J lost 8 bases, and 5 bases stayed unmatched.

The chain has TRBV10-2 and TRBJ1-3; D remains unclear. Trimming took 2 bases from V and 4 from J, leaving 3 bases between them. The CDR3 sequence is 12 residues long. Per the germline V gene, CDR1 is WSHSY and CDR2 is SAAADI. CDR3 amino acids: CASSEGGNTIYF. As DNA, the CDR3 is TGCGCCAGCAGTGAGGGAGGAAACACCATATATTTT.

This clone was detected only once. This chain uses TRBV4-1 with TRBJ1-5, with D maybe TRBD1 (5 bases). The CDR3 spans 15 residues. Trimming took 5 bases from V and 6 from J, leaving 17 bases between them. Germline V gene data show CDR1 as MGHRA and CDR2 as YSYEKL. In nucleotides, the CDR3 is TGCGCCAGCAGCGATCTCGGTAGGGGTGCTCAGCCCCAGCATTTT. Its protein product is CASSDLGRGAQPQHF.

This chain links TRBV27 with TRBJ1-5, with TRBD1 matching 8 bases. The germline V gene has CDR1 MNHEY and CDR2 SMNVEV (reference sequence). J lost 0 bases, V lost 1 base, and 11 bases had no gene match. CDR3 length: 19 residues. The CDR3 nucleotides are TGTGCCAGCAGTTTATTCCCCCCGGACAGGGCTTATAGCAATCAGCCCCAGCATTTT. This translates into CASSLFPPDRAYSNQPQHF.

DNA of the CDR3: TGTGCCTCGCGGGGTAGCACAGATACGCAGTATTTT. Protein product: CASRGSTDTQYF. This chain uses TRBV19 with TRBJ2-3, with D possibly TRBD2 on 6 matching bases. The V gene lost 11 bases and the J gene lost 0 bases, with 9 bases spanning the gap. This CDR3 is built from 12 residues. Germline lookup yields CDR1 LNHDA and CDR2 SQIVND (reference sequence).

CDR3 sequence: CASRDWGPYGYTF. In DNA, the CDR3 is TGTGCCAGTAGGGATTGGGGTCCCTATGGCTACACCTTC. The J gene is TRBJ1-2, the V gene TRBV5-8; D remains unclear. CDR1 and CDR2 from the germline V gene are SGHTS and YDEGEE. V lost 8 bases and J 4 bases, leaving 15 bases between the germline ends. CDR3 length: 13 residues. The full variable domain, rest sourced from reference TRBV5-8 and TRBJ1-2, is EAGVTQSPTHLIKTRGQQATLRCSPISGHTSVYWYQQALGLGLQFLLWYDEGEERNRGNFPPRFSGRQFPNYSSELNVNALELEDSALYLCASRDWGPYGYTFGSGTRLTVV.

The chain recombines TRBV7-9 with TRBJ2-1, with TRBD2 matching over 9 bases. Germline CDR1 and CDR2: SEHNR and FQNEAQ (reference sequence). This CDR3 is 16 amino acids long. After removal of 5 bases from V and 4 bases from J, the junction contained 9 bases not matched to a gene. The CDR3: CASSPSGRLSYNEQFF. The CDR3 DNA sequence: TGTGCCAGCAGCCCGAGCGGGAGGCTATCGTACAATGAGCAGTTCTTC. Full variable domain (outside the CDR3, taken from reference TRBV7-9 and TRBJ2-1): DTGVSQNPRHKITKRGQNVTFRCDPISEHNRLYWYRQTLGQGPEFLTYFQNEAQLEKSRLLSDRFSAERPKGSFSTLEIQRTEQGDSAMYLCASSPSGRLSYNEQFFGPGTRLTVL.

The CDR3 is CASSLLGENTEAFF. The CDR3 DNA reads as TGTGCCAGCAGCTTACTGGGAGAGAACACTGAAGCTTTCTTT. The rearrangement joins TRBV7-2 to TRBJ1-1; D remains unclear. The CDR3 has 14 residues. Deletions cut 2 bases from V and 1 base from J, with 8 bases between. In germline, CDR1 is SGHTA, CDR2 FQGNSA.

There are a few counts of this clone. The V gene is TRBV5-4, the J gene TRBJ1-2; D is unresolved. The germline V gene encodes CDR1 SGHNT and CDR2 YYREEE (reference sequence). The CDR3 covers 15 residues. Trimming cost V 4 bases and J 0 bases, with 13 bases left between them. CDR3 DNA: TGTGCCAGCAGCCACCTCCGGCAGACTAACTATGGCTACACCTTC. This gives the protein CASSHLRQTNYGYTF.

The chain employs TRBV2 and TRBJ2-5; maybe TRBD1 (5 bases). CDR3 length equals 13 residues. The germline V gene encodes CDR1 SNHLY and CDR2 FYNNEI. V lost 7 bases to trimming and J lost 2 bases, with 11 bases between them. The CDR3 sequence is CASTTGLQETQYF. As DNA, the CDR3 is TGTGCCAGCACCACAGGTTTGCAAGAGACCCAGTACTTC.

This rearrangement joins TRBV6-1 to TRBJ2-7; tentative D call: TRBD2 (6 bases). The germline V gene has CDR1 MNHNS and CDR2 SASEGT. The CDR3 totals 13 residues. Trimming pared 6 bases from V and 3 bases from J, leaving 12 bases between. CDR3 nucleotides: TGTGCCAGCAGAGATAAAGCGGGCTACGAGCAGTACTTC. It specifies CASRDKAGYEQYF.

The count of this clone is one. The genes are TRBV18 and TRBJ1-2; TRBD1 matches at 7 bases. The V and J ends lost 8 bases and 2 bases, in that order; junction bases with no gene match: 14. CDR1 is KGHSH and CDR2 is LQKENI in the germline V gene. The CDR3 is made up of 16 amino acids. DNA of the CDR3: TGTGCCAGCCGAAGATCAGGGGGGGCCCGGAACTATGGCTACACCTTC. Translated, it gives CASRRSGGARNYGYTF.

This clone was counted at least ten times. The rearrangement joins TRBV11-2 to TRBJ1-2, with no clear D. Trimming pared 3 bases from V and 6 bases from J, leaving 14 bases between. Germline values: CDR1 SGHAT, CDR2 FQNNGV. The CDR3 length is 14 residues. This CDR3 is CASSFSRLLDGYTF. The CDR3 DNA reads TGTGCCAGCAGCTTCTCCCGACTATTGGATGGCTACACCTTC.

V and J are TRBV19 and TRBJ2-1; 12 nucleotides align to TRBD2. The CDR3 runs 14 residues. V gave up 5 bases and J gave up 8 bases; unmatched junction bases: 4. Germline V gene data show CDR1 as LNHDA and CDR2 as SQIVND (reference sequence). CDR3 loop: CASSPSGRGYEQFF. DNA of the CDR3: TGTGCCAGTAGTCCTAGCGGGAGGGGTTATGAGCAGTTCTTC.

CDR3 DNA sequence: TGTGCCAGCTCAACGGGGGGAGAGACCCAGTACTTC. It specifies CASSTGGETQYF. The rearrangement links TRBV18 to TRBJ2-5; 7 bases are shared with TRBD2. Germline assignment: CDR1 KGHSH and CDR2 LQKENI. The CDR3 length is 12 residues. V shed 5 bases and J 4 bases; nucleotides not matched to a gene: 1. Filled out from reference TRBV18 and TRBJ2-5, the complete variable domain reads NAGVMQNPRHLVRRRGQEARLRCSPMKGHSHVYWYRQLPEEGLKFMVYLQKENIIDESGMPKERFSAEFPKEGPSILRIQQVVRGDSAAYFCASSTGGETQYFGPGTRLLVL.

V usage is TRBV19 and J usage is TRBJ1-1, with no clear D. This CDR3 is 14 amino acids long. CDR1 is LNHDA, CDR2 SQIVND, per germline (reference sequence). V lost 6 bases, J lost 4 bases, and 15 bases lay in between. Here the CDR3 DNA reads TGTGCCAGTAGGAAACAGAGAGGTGGCACTGAAGCTTTCTTT. Protein sequence: CASRKQRGGTEAFF.

The CDR3 coding sequence is TGTGCCAGTAGTGGAGACAGTCTTAAAAACATTCAGTACTTC. This codes for CASSGDSLKNIQYF. V usage is TRBV19 and J usage is TRBJ2-4, with D maybe TRBD1 (5 bases). The CDR3 loop spans 14 amino acids. Between the trimmed V and J ends, which lost 5 bases and 4 bases, there was a span of 12 bases. Germline-derived CDR1 and CDR2 are LNHDA and SQIVND (reference sequence).

V and J are TRBV19 and TRBJ1-5; 7 bases are a match to TRBD1. Germline CDR1 LNHDA, CDR2 SQIVND (reference sequence). The CDR3 runs to 15 residues. The junction had 12 bases not matched to a gene; V was cut back by 6 bases and J by 7 bases. CDR3 residues: CASSIGTEGRQPQHF. The CDR3 coding sequence is TGTGCCAGTAGCATTGGGACAGAGGGAAGACAGCCCCAGCATTTT.